This is a list of T cell receptor beta chains from one sample in a study of T cell repertoires in cytomegalovirus infection. TCRdb passed the reads through MiXCR, listing each CDR3 protein once. The sample shows 250,000 to 300,000 distinct CDR3 sequences, over 15% of them seen only once. The sequenced sample was CD8+ T cells from PBMCs. These TCRs come from a human donor in good health (CMV status not recorded). Some clones in this sample may be carry-over from other donors' samples. The CDR3 runs from the conserved cysteine through the conserved F or W. The D gene is left open where the match is weak. Clone size appears in some rows only: once, few, many, or a class for an expanded clone.

v_call,clone_size,j_call,d_call,cdr3_nt,cdr3_aa
TRBV7-2,many,TRBJ2-5,TRBD2,TGTGCCAGCAGCCCCCGACTAGCGGGGGAGCAAGAGACCCAGTACTTC,CASSPRLAGEQETQYF
TRBV2,once,TRBJ2-5,NA,TGTGCCAGCAAAGAGATCCAAGAGACCCAGTACTTC,CASKEIQETQYF
TRBV7-2,many,TRBJ2-5,NA,TGTGCCAGCAGCGCCCTTGGTAGTGGGGTGACCGACCAAGAGACCCAGTACTTC,CASSALGSGVTDQETQYF
TRBV10-3,few,TRBJ1-6,NA,TGTGCCATCAGTGAGTCGGGGGGCGACTATAATTCACCCCTCCACTTT,CAISESGGDYNSPLHF
TRBV12-3/TRBV12-4,NA,TRBJ1-2,NA,TGTGCCAGCAGTTTAAGATCTCGGGGGCTCGACTATGGCTACACCTTC,CASSLRSRGLDYGYTF
TRBV2,NA,TRBJ2-2,NA,TGTGCCAGCAGTGTGTGGGCGAACACCGGGGAGCTGTTTTTT,CASSVWANTGELFF
TRBV6-2/TRBV6-3,NA,TRBJ1-5,NA,TGTGCCACCAGAGGAGCCGATGGCAATCAGCCCCAGCATTTT,CATRGADGNQPQHF
TRBV28,once,TRBJ1-1,NA,TGTGCCAGCAGTCCCGATGAGACTGAAGCTTTCTTT,CASSPDETEAFF
TRBV7-8,many,TRBJ2-6,TRBD2,TGTGCCAGCAGCCTTAGCGGGAAGCTGGCTGGGGCCAACGTCCTGACTTTC,CASSLSGKLAGANVLTF
TRBV28,few,TRBJ2-5,NA,TGTGCCAGCAGTCCACGGGATGGTTACCAAGAGACCCAGTACTTC,CASSPRDGYQETQYF
TRBV13,NA,TRBJ2-7,TRBD2,TGTGCCAGCAGCCACGGGGGGGCGAGAATGTACGAGCAGTACTTC,CASSHGGARMYEQYF
TRBV27,many,TRBJ1-4,NA,TGTGCCAGCAGTTCCCCCGGGAGTGAAAAACTGTTTTTT,CASSSPGSEKLFF
TRBV6-2/TRBV6-3,many,TRBJ2-1,TRBD1,TGTGCCAGCAGTCCCGGGACAGACCTTACCTTAGGGTACAATGAGCAGTTCTTC,CASSPGTDLTLGYNEQFF
TRBV29-1,few,TRBJ1-1,NA,TGCAGCGTTCGTCGAGTGAACACTGAAGCTTTCTTT,CSVRRVNTEAFF